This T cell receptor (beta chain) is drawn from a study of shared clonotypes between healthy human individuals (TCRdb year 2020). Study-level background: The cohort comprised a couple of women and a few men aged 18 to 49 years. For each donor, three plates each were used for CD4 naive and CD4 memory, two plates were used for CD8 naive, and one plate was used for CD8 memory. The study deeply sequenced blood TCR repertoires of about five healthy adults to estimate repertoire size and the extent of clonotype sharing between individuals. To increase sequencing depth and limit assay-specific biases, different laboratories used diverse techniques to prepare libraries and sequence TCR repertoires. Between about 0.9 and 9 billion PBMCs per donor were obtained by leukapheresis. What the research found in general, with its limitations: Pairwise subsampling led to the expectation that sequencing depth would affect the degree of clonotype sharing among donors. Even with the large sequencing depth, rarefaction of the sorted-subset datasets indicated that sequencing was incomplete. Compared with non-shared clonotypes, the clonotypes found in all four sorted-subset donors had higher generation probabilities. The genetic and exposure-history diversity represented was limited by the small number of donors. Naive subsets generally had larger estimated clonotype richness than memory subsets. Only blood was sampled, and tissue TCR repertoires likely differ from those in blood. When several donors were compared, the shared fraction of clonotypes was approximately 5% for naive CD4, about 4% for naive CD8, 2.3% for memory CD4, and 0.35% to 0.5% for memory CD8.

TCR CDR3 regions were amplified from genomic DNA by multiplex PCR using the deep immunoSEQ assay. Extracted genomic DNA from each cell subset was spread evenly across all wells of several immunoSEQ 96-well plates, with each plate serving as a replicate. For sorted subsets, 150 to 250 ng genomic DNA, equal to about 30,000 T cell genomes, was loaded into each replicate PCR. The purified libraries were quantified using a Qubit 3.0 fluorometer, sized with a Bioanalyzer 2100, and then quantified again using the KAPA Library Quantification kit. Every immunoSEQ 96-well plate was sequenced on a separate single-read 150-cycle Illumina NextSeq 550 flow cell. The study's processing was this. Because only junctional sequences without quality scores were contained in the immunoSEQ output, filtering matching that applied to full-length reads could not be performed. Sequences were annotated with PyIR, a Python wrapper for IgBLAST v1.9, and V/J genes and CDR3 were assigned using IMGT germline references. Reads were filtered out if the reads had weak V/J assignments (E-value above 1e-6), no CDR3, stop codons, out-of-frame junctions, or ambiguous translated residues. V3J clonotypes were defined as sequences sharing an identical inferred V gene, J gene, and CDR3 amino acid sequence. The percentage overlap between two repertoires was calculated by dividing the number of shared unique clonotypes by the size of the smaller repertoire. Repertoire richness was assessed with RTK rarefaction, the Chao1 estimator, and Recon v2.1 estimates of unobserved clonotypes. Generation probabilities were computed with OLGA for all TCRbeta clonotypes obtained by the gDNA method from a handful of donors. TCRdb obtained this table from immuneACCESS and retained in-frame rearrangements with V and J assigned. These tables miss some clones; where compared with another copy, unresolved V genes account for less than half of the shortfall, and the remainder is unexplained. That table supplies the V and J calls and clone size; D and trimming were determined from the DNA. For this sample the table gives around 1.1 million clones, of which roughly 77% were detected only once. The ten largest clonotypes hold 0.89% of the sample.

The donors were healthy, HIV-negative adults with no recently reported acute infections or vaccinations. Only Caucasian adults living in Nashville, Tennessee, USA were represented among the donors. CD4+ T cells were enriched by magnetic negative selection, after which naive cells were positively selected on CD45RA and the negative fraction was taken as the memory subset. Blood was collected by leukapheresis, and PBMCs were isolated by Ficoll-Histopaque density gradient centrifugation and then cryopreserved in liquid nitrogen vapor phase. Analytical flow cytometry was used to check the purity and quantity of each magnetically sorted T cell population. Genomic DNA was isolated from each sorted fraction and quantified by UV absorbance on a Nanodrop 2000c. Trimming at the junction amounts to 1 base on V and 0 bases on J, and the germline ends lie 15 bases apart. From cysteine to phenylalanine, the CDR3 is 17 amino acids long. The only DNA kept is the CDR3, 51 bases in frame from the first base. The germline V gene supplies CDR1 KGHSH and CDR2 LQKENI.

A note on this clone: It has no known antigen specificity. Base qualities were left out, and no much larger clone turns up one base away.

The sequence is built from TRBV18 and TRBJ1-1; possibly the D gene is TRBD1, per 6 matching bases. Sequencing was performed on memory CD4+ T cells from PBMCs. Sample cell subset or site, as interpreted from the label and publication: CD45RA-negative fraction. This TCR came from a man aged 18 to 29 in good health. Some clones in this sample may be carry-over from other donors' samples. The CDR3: CASSPRGAGSMNTEAFF. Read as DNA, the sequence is TGTGCCAGCTCACCACGGGGGGCAGGGTCGATGAACACTGAAGCTTTCTTT.